Listed below are T cell receptor beta chains from one sample, sequenced in a study of cytomegalovirus exposure and HLA in healthy donors. The data were produced by immunoSEQ multiplex PCR, yet TCRdb's version contains in-frame clones alone and is incomplete. The sample lists 200,000 to 250,000 clones; roughly 89% were seen once. Sequencing was carried out using PBMCs. The source is a man between 18 and 35 years old in good health and CMV-seronegative. Both conserved end residues are part of each CDR3. The D gene is left open where the match is weak. The size entry is marked missing in some rows and otherwise reads once, few, many or a size class.

v_gene	j_gene	abundance	d_gene	CDR3nt	CDR3aa
TRBV2	TRBJ2-1	NA	NA	TGTGCCAGCAGGGAGACTAGTTTCCCAAACAATGAGCAGTTCTTC	CASRETSFPNNEQFF
TRBV5-1	TRBJ2-2	NA	TRBD2	TGCGCCAGCAGCTTGAGGACTAGCGGTACCACCGGGGAGCTGTTTTTT	CASSLRTSGTTGELFF
TRBV18	TRBJ1-4	NA	NA	TGTGCCAGCGCACCCTCGTGGGGGACTACTAATGAAAAACTGTTTTTT	CASAPSWGTTNEKLFF
TRBV29-1	TRBJ1-1	NA	NA	TGCAGCGTTGGACAGATTGAAGCTTTCTTT	CSVGQIEAFF
TRBV6-5	TRBJ1-1	NA	TRBD1	TGTGCCAGCAGTTACGGGGACAGGCATGAAGCTTTCTTT	CASSYGDRHEAFF
TRBV5-4	TRBJ2-6	NA	NA	TGTGCCAGCAGCGGGGGACTTAACTCTGGGGCCAACGTCCTGACTTTC	CASSGGLNSGANVLTF
TRBV10-1	TRBJ2-7	NA	TRBD1	TGCGCCAGCAGTGCTGGGACAGCCTACGAGCAGTACTTC	CASSAGTAYEQYF
TRBV6-1	TRBJ1-1	NA	NA	TGTGCCAGCAGTGAAATGGAGGAAGGGGGCACTGAAGCTTTCTTT	CASSEMEEGGTEAFF
TRBV19	TRBJ1-6	NA	NA	TGTGCCAGTAGTATATCGTTCGATTCACCCCTCCACTTT	CASSISFDSPLHF
TRBV4-1	TRBJ1-4	NA	NA	TGCGCCAGCAGCCAAGCCCCAGCAGCCGGGGGGGAAAAACTGTTTTTT	CASSQAPAAGGEKLFF
TRBV29-1	TRBJ1-5	NA	NA	TGCAGCGTTCGGGCGACAGATCCTAATCAGCCCCAGCATTTT	CSVRATDPNQPQHF
TRBV19	TRBJ2-5	NA	NA	TGTGCCAGTAGAAGAGAGGTTGCTCAAGAGACCCAGTACTTC	CASRREVAQETQYF
TRBV18	TRBJ2-3	NA	NA	TGTGCCAGCTCACCCCTTGATAGCGGAGATACGCAGTATTTT	CASSPLDSGDTQYF
TRBV10-3	TRBJ1-2	NA	NA	TGTGCCATCAGTGCCAAGGCAGAGGATGGCTACACCTTC	CAISAKAEDGYTF
TRBV11-2	TRBJ1-1	NA	NA	TGTGCCAGCAGCTCCGCCCACGGACTGACACGTGAAGCTTTCTTT	CASSSAHGLTREAFF
TRBV4-3	TRBJ1-2	once	NA	TGCGCCAGCAGCCAAGATACCCGACAGGTTAGCGGCTACACCTTC	CASSQDTRQVSGYTF
TRBV4-3	TRBJ2-7	NA	TRBD1	TGCGCCAGCAGCCGGGACAGGGGCCACGAGCAGTACTTC	CASSRDRGHEQYF
TRBV30	TRBJ2-7	NA	TRBD2	TGTGCCTGGAGTCTGGGACTACCGAGCTCCTACGAGCAGTACTTC	CAWSLGLPSSYEQYF
TRBV7-8	TRBJ2-7	NA	NA	TGTGCCAGCAGCGCCGACTATTCCTACGAGCAGTACTTC	CASSADYSYEQYF
TRBV6-5	TRBJ1-3	NA	TRBD1	TGTGCCAGCAGTCCTACAGGGGACCGAAACACCATATATTTT	CASSPTGDRNTIYF
TRBV18	TRBJ1-4	NA	NA	TGTGCCAGCTCACCACTCGTCAGGGAGGCGCCTAATGAAAAACTGTTTTTT	CASSPLVREAPNEKLFF
TRBV7-7	TRBJ2-5	NA	NA	TGTGCTAGCAGCTTATGGGCAGGGGCCGGGGAGACCCAGTACTTC	CASSLWAGAGETQYF
TRBV15	TRBJ2-3	NA	NA	TGTGCCACCAGCAGAGATGGCGGGCAGGGGGGAGATACGCAGTATTTT	CATSRDGGQGGDTQYF
TRBV7-3	TRBJ2-3	once	TRBD2	TGTGCCAGCAGTTTTACTAGCGGGAGGGGCACAGATACGCAGTATTTT	CASSFTSGRGTDTQYF
TRBV6-5	TRBJ2-1	NA	TRBD1	TGTGCCAGCAGTTATCCCGGGACAGATAACAATGAGCAGTTCTTC	CASSYPGTDNNEQFF
TRBV5-5	TRBJ2-7	once	TRBD2	TGTGCCAGCAGCCAGGCGGGGGCCTACGAGCAGTACTTC	CASSQAGAYEQYF
TRBV28	TRBJ2-7	NA	TRBD1	TGTGCCAGCAGTTTGATGGACAGGTCCCACGAGCAGTACTTC	CASSLMDRSHEQYF
TRBV19	TRBJ1-5	NA	TRBD1	TGTGCCAGTAGTATGAGTGACAGGGGGACTCAGCCCCAGCATTTT	CASSMSDRGTQPQHF
TRBV18	TRBJ2-2	NA	TRBD2	TGTGCCAGCTCACCACCGGGGAGGGCCACCGGGGAGCTGTTTTTT	CASSPPGRATGELFF
TRBV27	TRBJ2-2	NA	NA	TGTGCCAGCAGTTTGGGACAGAACACCGGGGAGCTGTTTTTT	CASSLGQNTGELFF
TRBV28	TRBJ1-2	once	TRBD1	TGTGCCAGCAGTCTCCCGGCCGGGACAGGGGGGGTTTATGGCTACACCTTC	CASSLPAGTGGVYGYTF
TRBV7-8	TRBJ1-6	few	TRBD1	TGTGCCAGCAGCTCCAGGAGGACAGGGTGGAATTCACCCCTCCACTTT	CASSSRRTGWNSPLHF
TRBV5-1	TRBJ1-3	once	TRBD1	TGCGCCAGCAGCTTGGAGGGACAGGGCGGCGGAAACACCATATATTTT	CASSLEGQGGGNTIYF
TRBV7-9	TRBJ1-4	NA	NA	TGTGCCAGCAGCTTAGCAGAGATTAATGAAAAACTGTTTTTT	CASSLAEINEKLFF
TRBV5-1	TRBJ2-3	NA	NA	TGCGCCAGCAGCCTCGACATCTACAGCACAGATACGCAGTATTTT	CASSLDIYSTDTQYF
TRBV4-1	TRBJ1-4	NA	NA	TGCGCCAGCAGCCAAACCGCGCTGACTAATGAAAAACTGTTTTTT	CASSQTALTNEKLFF
TRBV5-1	TRBJ2-3	NA	NA	TGCGCCAGCAGCTTGACTAGCAGGGACACAGATACGCAGTATTTT	CASSLTSRDTDTQYF
TRBV27	TRBJ2-1	NA	NA	TGTGCCAGCAAGGGACTCCTATACAATGAGCAGTTCTTC	CASKGLLYNEQFF
TRBV27	TRBJ2-3	once	NA	TGTGCCAGCAGTCGCTTTAGTGTGGAGGGGACTAGCACAGATACGCAGTATTTT	CASSRFSVEGTSTDTQYF
TRBV11-2	TRBJ2-4	NA	NA	TGTGCCAGCAGGACTGACGGTCGCATTCAGTACTTC	CASRTDGRIQYF